What follows is one T cell receptor (beta chain) and its context. Among Cohort 3 donors, those recovered had two negative PCRs, clearance, or symptom resolution. Profiled with immunoSEQ multiplex PCR; TCRdb holds only in-frame clones, not every one. The sample shows 350,000 to 400,000 clones, 85% to 90% of them seen only once. The data belong to a study of blood T cell repertoires in COVID-19. Study-level background: Samples of COVID-19 (acute and convalescent) were obtained from the United States, Italy and Spain.

The CDR3 has 15 amino acids. In germline, CDR1 is MDHEN, CDR2 SYDVKM. V lost 2 bases to trimming and J lost 3 bases, with 14 bases between them. The sequence was collected from a woman aged 25 to 39 who had recovered from COVID-19. Sequencing used PBMCs or T cells enriched from blood (not recorded which). The genes are TRBV28 and TRBJ2-7, with a weak D call TRBD1 (6 bases). The CDR3 nucleotides read TGTGCCAGCAGTTTAGTGGGTCAGGGGAGCTACGAGCAGTACTTC. Its translation is CASSLVGQGSYEQYF.